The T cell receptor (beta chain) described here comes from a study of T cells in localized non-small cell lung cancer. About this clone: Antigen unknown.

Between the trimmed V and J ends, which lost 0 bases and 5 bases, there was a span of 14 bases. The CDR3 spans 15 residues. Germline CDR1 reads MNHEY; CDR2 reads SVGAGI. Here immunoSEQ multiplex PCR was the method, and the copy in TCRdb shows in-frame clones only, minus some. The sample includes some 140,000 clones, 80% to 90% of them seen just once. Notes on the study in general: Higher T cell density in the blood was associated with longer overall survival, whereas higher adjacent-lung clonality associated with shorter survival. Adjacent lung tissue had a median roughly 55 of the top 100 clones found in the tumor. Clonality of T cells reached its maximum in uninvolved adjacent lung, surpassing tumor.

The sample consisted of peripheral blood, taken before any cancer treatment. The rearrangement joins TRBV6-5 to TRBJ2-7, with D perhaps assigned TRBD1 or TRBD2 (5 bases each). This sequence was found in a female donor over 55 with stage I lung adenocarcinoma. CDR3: CASSYSRWGTNEQYF. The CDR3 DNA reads TGTGCCAGCAGTTACTCTCGGTGGGGGACCAACGAGCAGTACTTC.